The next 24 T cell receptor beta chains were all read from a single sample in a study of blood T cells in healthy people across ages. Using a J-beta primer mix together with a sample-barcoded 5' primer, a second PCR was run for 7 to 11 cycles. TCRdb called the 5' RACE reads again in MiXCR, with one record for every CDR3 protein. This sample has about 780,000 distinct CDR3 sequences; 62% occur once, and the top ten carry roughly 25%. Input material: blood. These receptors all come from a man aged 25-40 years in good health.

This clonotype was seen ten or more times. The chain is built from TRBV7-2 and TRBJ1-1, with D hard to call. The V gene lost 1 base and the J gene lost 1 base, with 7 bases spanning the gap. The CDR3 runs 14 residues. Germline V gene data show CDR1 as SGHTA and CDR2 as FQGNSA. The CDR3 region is CASSLVLRNTEAFF. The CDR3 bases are TGTGCCAGCAGCTTAGTATTGAGGAACACTGAAGCTTTCTTT.

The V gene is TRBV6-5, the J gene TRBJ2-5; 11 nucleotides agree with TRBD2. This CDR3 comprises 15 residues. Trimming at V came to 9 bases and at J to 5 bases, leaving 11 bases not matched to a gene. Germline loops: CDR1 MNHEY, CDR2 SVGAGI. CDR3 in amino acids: CASGRSSGGWETQYF. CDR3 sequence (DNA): TGTGCCAGTGGGAGATCTAGCGGGGGGTGGGAGACCCAGTACTTC.

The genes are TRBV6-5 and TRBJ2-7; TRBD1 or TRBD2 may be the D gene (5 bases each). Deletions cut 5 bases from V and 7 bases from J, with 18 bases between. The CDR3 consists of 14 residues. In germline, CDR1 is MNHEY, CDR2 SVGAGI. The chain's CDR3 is CASSLRADYREQYF. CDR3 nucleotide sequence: TGTGCCAGCAGTCTGCGCGCAGACTACAGGGAGCAGTACTTC.

Written as DNA, the CDR3 is TGTGCCAGCAGCCGGGCGCCAGGGTCAGAGACCCAGTACTTC. It translates to CASSRAPGSETQYF. The V call is TRBV4-2, the J call TRBJ2-5; tentative D call: TRBD1 (5 bases). This CDR3 comprises 14 residues. CDR1 LGHNA and CDR2 YNFKEQ come from the germline V gene. V dropped 4 bases and J dropped 4 bases, with 13 bases sitting between them.

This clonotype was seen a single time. The CDR3 DNA reads TGTGCCAGCAGTGCACCATGGGCTACCGTCTATGAGCAGTTCTTC. Amino acids: CASSAPWATVYEQFF. The V and J genes are TRBV12-3 or TRBV12-4 and TRBJ2-1; no clear D. Trimming removed 5 bases from V and 8 bases from J, with 19 bases in between. The length of the CDR3 is 15 residues.

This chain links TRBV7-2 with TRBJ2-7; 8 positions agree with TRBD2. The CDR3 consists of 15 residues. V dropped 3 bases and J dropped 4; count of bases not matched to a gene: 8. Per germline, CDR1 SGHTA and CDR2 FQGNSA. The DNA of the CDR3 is TGTGCCAGCAGCTTTAGGGCGGGGGGCCGATACGAGCAGTACTTC. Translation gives CASSFRAGGRYEQYF. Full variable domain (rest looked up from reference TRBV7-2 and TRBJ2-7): GAGVSQSPSNKVTEKGKDVELRCDPISGHTALYWYRQSLGQGLEFLIYFQGNSAPDKSGLPSDRFSAERTGGSVSTLTIQRTQQEDSAVYLCASSFRAGGRYEQYFGPGTRLTVT.

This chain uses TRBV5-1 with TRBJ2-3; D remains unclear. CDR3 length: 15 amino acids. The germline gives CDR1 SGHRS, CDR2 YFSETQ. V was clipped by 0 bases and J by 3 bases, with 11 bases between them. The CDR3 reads CASSLVGSGTDTQYF. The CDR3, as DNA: TGCGCCAGCAGCTTGGTAGGCTCAGGAACAGATACGCAGTATTTT.

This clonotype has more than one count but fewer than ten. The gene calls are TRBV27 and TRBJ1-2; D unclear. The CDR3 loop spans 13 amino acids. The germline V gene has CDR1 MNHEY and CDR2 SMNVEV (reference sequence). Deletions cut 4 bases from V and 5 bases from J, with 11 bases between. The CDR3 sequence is CASSSTAEYGYTF. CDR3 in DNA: TGTGCCAGCAGTTCGACGGCTGAGTATGGCTACACCTTC.

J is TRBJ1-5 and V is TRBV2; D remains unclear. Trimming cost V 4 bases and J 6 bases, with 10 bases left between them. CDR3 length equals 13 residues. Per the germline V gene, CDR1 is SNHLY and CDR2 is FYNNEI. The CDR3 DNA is TGTGCCAGCAGTGGGAGCATCAGTCAGCCCCAGCATTTT. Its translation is CASSGSISQPQHF.

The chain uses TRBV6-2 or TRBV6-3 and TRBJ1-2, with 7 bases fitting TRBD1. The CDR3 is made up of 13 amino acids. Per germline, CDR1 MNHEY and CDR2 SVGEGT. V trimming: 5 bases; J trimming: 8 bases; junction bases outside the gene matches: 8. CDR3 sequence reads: CASSGDRVVGYTF. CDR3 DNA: TGTGCCAGCAGTGGCGACAGGGTTGTCGGCTACACCTTC.

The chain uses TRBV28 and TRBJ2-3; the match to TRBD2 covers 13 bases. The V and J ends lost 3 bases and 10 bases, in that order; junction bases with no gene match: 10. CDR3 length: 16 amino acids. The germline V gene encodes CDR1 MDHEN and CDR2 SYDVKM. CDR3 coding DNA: TGTGCCAGCAGTTTGGGACTAGCGGGGTGGGAGGATGCGCAGTATTTT. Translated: CASSLGLAGWEDAQYF.

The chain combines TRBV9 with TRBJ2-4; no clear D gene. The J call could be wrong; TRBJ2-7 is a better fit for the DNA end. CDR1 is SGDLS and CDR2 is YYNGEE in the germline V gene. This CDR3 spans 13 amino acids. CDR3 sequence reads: CASSVAVNYEQYF. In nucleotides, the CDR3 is TGTGCCAGCAGCGTAGCGGTAAACTACGAGCAGTACTTC.

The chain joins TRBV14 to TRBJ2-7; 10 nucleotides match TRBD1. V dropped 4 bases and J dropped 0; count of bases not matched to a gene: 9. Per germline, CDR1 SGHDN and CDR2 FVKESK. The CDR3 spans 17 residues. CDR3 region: CASSRKPGQGISYEQYF. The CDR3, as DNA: TGTGCCAGCAGCCGAAAACCGGGACAGGGGATCTCCTACGAGCAGTACTTC. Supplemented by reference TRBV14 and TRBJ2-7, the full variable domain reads EAGVTQFPSHSVIEKGQTVTLRCDPISGHDNLYWYRRVMGKEIKFLLHFVKESKQDESGMPNNRFLAERTGGTYSTLKVQPAELEDSGVYFCASSRKPGQGISYEQYFGPGTRLTVT.

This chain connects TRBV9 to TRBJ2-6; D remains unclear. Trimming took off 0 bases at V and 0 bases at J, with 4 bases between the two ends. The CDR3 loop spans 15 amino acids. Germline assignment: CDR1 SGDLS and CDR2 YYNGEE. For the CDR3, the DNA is TGTGCCAGCAGCGTAGAAGACTCTGGGGCCAACGTCCTGACTTTC. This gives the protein CASSVEDSGANVLTF.

The CDR3 here is CASSSQGGNTEAFF. The CDR3 DNA follows: TGTGCCAGCAGTTCACAAGGAGGGAACACTGAAGCTTTCTTT. This chain uses TRBV7-3 with TRBJ1-1, with D hard to call. The CDR3 is 14 residues long. Trimming shortened V by 6 bases and J by 1 base, and 12 bases separated the two germline ends. Germline V gene data show CDR1 as SGHTA and CDR2 as FQGTGA. Variable domain in full (rest from reference TRBV7-3 and TRBJ1-1): GAGVSQTPSNKVTEKGKYVELRCDPISGHTALYWYRQSLGQGPEFLIYFQGTGAADDSGLPNDRFFAVRPEGSVSTLKIQRTERGDSAVYLCASSSQGGNTEAFFGQGTRLTVV.

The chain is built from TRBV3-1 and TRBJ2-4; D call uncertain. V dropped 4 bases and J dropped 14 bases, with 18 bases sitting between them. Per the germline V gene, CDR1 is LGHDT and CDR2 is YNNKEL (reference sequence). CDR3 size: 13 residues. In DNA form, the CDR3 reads TGTGCCAGCAGCCCCAGGCACCCGGTAGGAAAGTACTTC. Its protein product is CASSPRHPVGKYF.

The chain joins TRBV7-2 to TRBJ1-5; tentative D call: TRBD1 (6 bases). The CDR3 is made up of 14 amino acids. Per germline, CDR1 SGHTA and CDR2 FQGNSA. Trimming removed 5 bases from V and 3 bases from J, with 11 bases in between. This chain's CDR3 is CASSPGQPNQPQHF. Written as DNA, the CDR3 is TGTGCCAGCAGCCCCGGACAGCCCAATCAGCCCCAGCATTTT.

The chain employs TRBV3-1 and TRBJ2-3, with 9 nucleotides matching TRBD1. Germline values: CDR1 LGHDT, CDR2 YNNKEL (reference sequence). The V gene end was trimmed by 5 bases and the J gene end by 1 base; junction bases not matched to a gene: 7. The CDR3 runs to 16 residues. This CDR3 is CASSGRTGDRTDTQYF. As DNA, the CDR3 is TGTGCCAGCAGCGGCCGGACAGGGGACCGCACAGATACGCAGTATTTT.

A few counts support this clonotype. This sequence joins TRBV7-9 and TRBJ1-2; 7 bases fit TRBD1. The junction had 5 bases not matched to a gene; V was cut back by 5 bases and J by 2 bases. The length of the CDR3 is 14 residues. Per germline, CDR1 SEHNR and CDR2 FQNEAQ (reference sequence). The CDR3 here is CASSQGGQNYGYTF. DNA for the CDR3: TGTGCCAGCAGCCAAGGGGGACAGAACTATGGCTACACCTTC.

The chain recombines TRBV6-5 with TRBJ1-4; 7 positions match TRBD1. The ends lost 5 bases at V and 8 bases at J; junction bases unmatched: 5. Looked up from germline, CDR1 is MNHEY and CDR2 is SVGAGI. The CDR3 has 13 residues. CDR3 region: CASSGTAPEKLFF. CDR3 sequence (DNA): TGTGCCAGCAGTGGGACAGCGCCGGAAAAACTGTTTTTT.

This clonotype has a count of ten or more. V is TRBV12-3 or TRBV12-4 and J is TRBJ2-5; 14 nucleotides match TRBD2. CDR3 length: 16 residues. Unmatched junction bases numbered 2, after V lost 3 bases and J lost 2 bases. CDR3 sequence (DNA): TGTGCCAGCAGTTTCGGACTAGCGGGGGGTCAAGAGACCCAGTACTTC. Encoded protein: CASSFGLAGGQETQYF.

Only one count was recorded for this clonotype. CDR3 residues: CASSRLLRRSGATLGSTDTQYF. In nucleotides, the CDR3 is TGTGCCAGCAGCCGATTGCTCCGTCGGAGCGGGGCCACCCTGGGTAGCACAGATACGCAGTATTTT. The chain recombines TRBV4-2 with TRBJ2-3, with TRBD2 matching 7 bases. CDR3 length: 22 amino acids. V was clipped by 4 bases and J by 0 bases; unmatched bases: 25. CDR1 and CDR2 (germline): LGHNA, YNFKEQ.

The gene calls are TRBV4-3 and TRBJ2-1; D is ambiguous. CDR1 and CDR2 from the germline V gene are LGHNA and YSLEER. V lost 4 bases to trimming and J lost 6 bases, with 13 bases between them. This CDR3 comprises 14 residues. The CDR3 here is CASSPSLHRNEQFF. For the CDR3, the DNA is TGCGCCAGCAGCCCAAGCCTTCACCGCAATGAGCAGTTCTTC.

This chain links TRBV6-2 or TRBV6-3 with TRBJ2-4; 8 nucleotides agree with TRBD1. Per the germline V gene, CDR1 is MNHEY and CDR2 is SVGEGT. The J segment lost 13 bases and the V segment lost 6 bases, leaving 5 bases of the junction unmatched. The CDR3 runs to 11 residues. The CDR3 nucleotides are TGTGCCAGCAGCCACGGACAGGGACAGTACTTC. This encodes CASSHGQGQYF.